These 26 T cell receptor beta chains share one sample of origin, sequenced in a study of vaccination effects on CD4 cells after COVID-19. CD4+ T cells were isolated after around ten days of culture. As their vaccination, participants received two doses of either BNT162b2 or mRNA-1273. These receptors are not linked to any known antigen. Libraries were prepared by immunoSEQ multiplex PCR; TCRdb keeps only in-frame clonotypes and omits some of them. The repertoire holds over 8,500 clones, with about 75% as singletons. This material consisted of CD4+ T cells from PBMCs cultured without peptide, taken after COVID-19 vaccination. These receptors were taken from a human donor who received a COVID-19 vaccine.

This chain uses TRBV2 with TRBJ1-2; the match to TRBD1 covers 7 bases. Germline CDR1 reads SNHLY; CDR2 reads FYNNEI. The CDR3 runs 14 residues. V lost 7 bases, J lost 7 bases, and 12 bases stayed unmatched. CDR3 nucleotide sequence: TGTGCCAGCATCCAAACCGGGACAGTGCCTGGCTACACCTTC. Translation gives CASIQTGTVPGYTF.

DNA for the CDR3: TGTGCCACCAGCAGAGTTGGGTCTGAGCAGTTCTTC. Translation gives CATSRVGSEQFF. The chain is built from TRBV15 and TRBJ2-1; D uncertain. The CDR3 totals 12 residues. Germline assignment: CDR1 LNHNV and CDR2 YYDKDF (reference sequence). Trimming took off 1 base at V and 9 bases at J, with 7 bases between the two ends.

This sequence joins TRBV5-5 and TRBJ1-1; TRBD1 agrees at 8 bases. Germline V gives CDR1 SGHKS, CDR2 YYEKEE (reference sequence). V lost 2 bases, J lost 5 bases, and 8 bases stayed unmatched. CDR3 length: 15 amino acids. CDR3 in DNA: TGTGCCAGCAGCTTCTCAGGGGGCGGGGGGACTGAAGCTTTCTTT. Protein product: CASSFSGGGGTEAFF.

In DNA form, the CDR3 reads TGTGCCACCAGCAGAGGCCCGGGACAGGCGGCCTACGAGCAGTACTTC. The encoded protein is CATSRGPGQAAYEQYF. V gene TRBV15 combines with J gene TRBJ2-7, with TRBD1 matching 8 bases. This CDR3 has 16 residues. The trim removed 1 base at V and 2 bases at J, leaving 7 bases unmatched. Germline CDR1 and CDR2: LNHNV and YYDKDF (reference sequence).

This sequence joins TRBV5-4 and TRBJ1-1, with a weak D call TRBD1 (5 bases). V was clipped by 3 bases and J by 11 bases, with 20 bases between them. Germline CDR1 and CDR2: SGHNT and YYREEE (reference sequence). This CDR3 spans 14 amino acids. The CDR3 region has the DNA TGTGCCAGCAGCTACCAAGGGCCGTCCAGGGACGCTTTCTTT. Translation: CASSYQGPSRDAFF.

This clone was observed a single time. The rearrangement links TRBV10-3 to TRBJ2-5; TRBD2 matches at 8 bases. Germline V gives CDR1 ENHRY, CDR2 SYGVKD. V shed 3 bases, J shed 5 bases, and the junction held 8 bases outside the gene matches. The CDR3 spans 15 residues. In nucleotides, the CDR3 is TGTGCCATCAGTGAACGGGGGGGCCTCGGGGAGACCCAGTACTTC. This sequence encodes CAISERGGLGETQYF.

V gene TRBV12-3 or TRBV12-4 combines with J gene TRBJ1-2; no firm D call. The V end lost 4 bases, the J end lost 5 bases, and 8 bases lay between the germline ends. The CDR3 has 12 amino acids. In nucleotides, the CDR3 is TGTGCCAGCAGTTCCACCAGATATGGCTACACCTTC. It encodes CASSSTRYGYTF.

The rearrangement uses TRBV5-4 and TRBJ2-7, with D unresolved. The germline V and J ends were trimmed by 0 bases and 0 bases, with 13 bases remaining between them. The CDR3 length is 16 residues. Per the germline V gene, CDR1 is SGHNT and CDR2 is YYREEE (reference sequence). The CDR3: CASSLDSGRSSYEQYF. DNA of the CDR3: TGTGCCAGCAGCTTGGATTCGGGCCGGAGCTCCTACGAGCAGTACTTC.

The genes are TRBV28 and TRBJ1-1; no definite D call. This CDR3 is built from 14 residues. Germline CDR1 and CDR2: MDHEN and SYDVKM. Trimming removed 1 base from V and 2 bases from J, with 8 bases in between. The CDR3 coding sequence is TGTGCCAGCAGTTTATATGGAGCCAACACTGAAGCTTTCTTT. Protein sequence: CASSLYGANTEAFF.

CDR3 loop: CASSTSGEQYF. CDR3 DNA sequence: TGTGCCAGCAGCACAAGCGGGGAGCAGTACTTC. This sequence joins TRBV5-4 and TRBJ2-7; tentative D call: TRBD2 (6 bases). The CDR3 consists of 11 residues. The germline V gene encodes CDR1 SGHNT and CDR2 YYREEE (reference sequence). Trimming shortened V by 4 bases and J by 7 bases, and 9 bases separated the two germline ends. Filled out from reference TRBV5-4 and TRBJ2-7, the complete variable domain reads ETGVTQSPTHLIKTRGQQVTLRCSSQSGHNTVSWYQQALGQGPQFIFQYYREEENGRGNFPPRFSGLQFPNYSSELNVNALELDDSALYLCASSTSGEQYFGPGTRLTVT.

The V call is TRBV5-1, the J call TRBJ1-1; TRBD1 agrees at 8 bases. CDR1 and CDR2 (germline): SGHRS, YFSETQ. CDR3 length equals 15 residues. V lost 4 bases and J lost 0; bases outside the gene matches: 5. Here the CDR3 reads CASSPRQGMNTEAFF. CDR3 in DNA: TGCGCCAGCAGCCCAAGACAGGGGATGAACACTGAAGCTTTCTTT.

The chain joins TRBV7-9 to TRBJ2-2; possibly TRBD1 or TRBD2 for D (6 bases each). Trimming pared 4 bases from V and 4 bases from J, leaving 10 bases between. The CDR3 runs to 14 residues. Germline V gene sequence: CDR1 SEHNR, CDR2 FQNEAQ (reference sequence). The CDR3 DNA is TGTGCCAGCAGCTATAAGGGGGGCACCGGGGAGCTGTTTTTT. The encoded protein is CASSYKGGTGELFF. Based on the CDR3 plus reference TRBV7-9 and TRBJ2-2, the full variable domain is DTGVSQNPRHKITKRGQNVTFRCDPISEHNRLYWYRQTLGQGPEFLTYFQNEAQLEKSRLLSDRFSAERPKGSFSTLEIQRTEQGDSAMYLCASSYKGGTGELFFGEGSRLTVL.

The V and J genes are TRBV30 and TRBJ1-3; D gene uncertain. The CDR3 has 13 amino acids. The germline CDR1 and CDR2 sequences are GTSNPN and SVGIG (reference sequence). V lost 4 bases to trimming and J lost 4 bases, with 11 bases between them. In DNA, the CDR3 is TGTGCCTGGACCCACCAATGGGGAAACACCATATATTTT. It encodes CAWTHQWGNTIYF. Full variable domain (outside the CDR3, taken from reference TRBV30 and TRBJ1-3): SQTIHQWPATLVQPVGSPLSLECTVEGTSNPNLYWYRQAAGRGLQLLFYSVGIGQISSEVPQNLSASRPQDRQFILSSKKLLLSDSGFYLCAWTHQWGNTIYFGEGSWLTVV.

The rearrangement joins TRBV2 to TRBJ2-7, with 16 bases identical to TRBD2. V dropped 9 bases and J dropped 2; count of bases not matched to a gene: 13. CDR3 length equals 18 residues. Germline CDR1 is SNHLY and CDR2 is FYNNEI. CDR3 sequence: CASSQKGTSGRVTYEQYF. In DNA, the CDR3 is TGTGCCAGTTCACAGAAGGGGACTAGCGGGAGGGTCACCTACGAGCAGTACTTC.

V gene TRBV28 combines with J gene TRBJ2-7; D may correspond to TRBD1 or TRBD2 (5 bases each). CDR1 is MDHEN, CDR2 SYDVKM, per germline. CDR3 length: 14 residues. V lost 7 bases, J lost 4 bases, and 17 bases lay in between. CDR3 loop: CASNRRGPQYEQYF. The CDR3 DNA sequence: TGTGCCAGCAACCGAAGGGGACCCCAGTACGAGCAGTACTTC. The complete variable domain, with remaining parts taken from reference TRBV28 and TRBJ2-7, reads DVKVTQSSRYLVKRTGEKVFLECVQDMDHENMFWYRQDPGLGLRLIYFSYDVKMKEKGDIPEGYSVSREKKERFSLILESASTNQTSMYLCASNRRGPQYEQYFGPGTRLTVT.

This rearrangement joins TRBV5-1 to TRBJ1-6; D not certain. This CDR3 contains 15 residues. Deletions cut 1 base from V and 5 bases from J, with 10 bases between. CDR1 is SGHRS and CDR2 is YFSETQ in the germline V gene. CDR3 sequence (DNA): TGCGCCAGCAGCTTGAGGGCAGGCAATAATTCACCCCTCCACTTT. It codes for CASSLRAGNNSPLHF.

This chain uses TRBV2 with TRBJ2-3; 7 nucleotides agree with TRBD2. V lost 6 bases, J lost 6 bases, and 3 bases stayed unmatched. The CDR3 is made up of 12 amino acids. Germline CDR1 and CDR2: SNHLY and FYNNEI. This CDR3 is CASSRLADTQYF. CDR3 in DNA: TGTGCCAGCAGCAGACTAGCTGATACGCAGTATTTT.

This sequence joins TRBV19 and TRBJ1-4, with D possibly being TRBD1 (6 bases). The V and J ends lost 6 bases and 8 bases respectively, with 16 bases between them. The germline CDR1 and CDR2 sequences are LNHDA and SQIVND (reference sequence). This CDR3 has 14 residues. CDR3 in DNA: TGTGCCAGTAGCAATATTTTACAGGGAGAAAAACTGTTTTTT. Amino acids: CASSNILQGEKLFF.

The rearrangement uses TRBV7-9 and TRBJ2-1, with 9 nucleotides matching TRBD2. The CDR3 is made up of 15 amino acids. Germline CDR1 reads SEHNR; CDR2 reads FQNEAQ (reference sequence). The V and J ends lost 4 bases and 5 bases, in that order; junction bases with no gene match: 6. The CDR3 sequence is CASSSTSGLNNEQFF. The CDR3 DNA sequence: TGTGCCAGCAGCTCGACTAGCGGCCTCAACAATGAGCAGTTCTTC.

Of note for this clone: The same CDR3 also results from other DNA sequences found in this sample. The chain combines TRBV30 with TRBJ2-1; TRBD2 matches at 8 bases. J was trimmed by 4 bases and V by 4 bases; bases with no gene match: 0. The CDR3 is 12 amino acids. Germline CDR1 reads GTSNPN; CDR2 reads SVGIG (reference sequence). The CDR3 DNA reads as TGTGCCTGGACTAGCGGGTACAATGAGCAGTTCTTC. This codes for CAWTSGYNEQFF.

The chain carries TRBV2 and TRBJ2-1; 7 bases align to TRBD1. The CDR3 consists of 15 residues. The J segment lost 7 bases and the V segment lost 5 bases, leaving 11 bases of the junction unmatched. Germline V gene sequence: CDR1 SNHLY, CDR2 FYNNEI. The CDR3 DNA follows: TGTGCCAGCAGTCCCCTCGCGACAGGGCGGAATGAGCAGTTCTTC. Its translation: CASSPLATGRNEQFF. Complete variable domain (other parts from reference TRBV2 and TRBJ2-1): EPEVTQTPSHQVTQMGQEVILRCVPISNHLYFYWYRQILGQKVEFLVSFYNNEISEKSEIFDDQFSVERPDGSNFTLKIRSTKLEDSAMYFCASSPLATGRNEQFFGPGTRLTVL.

V gene TRBV28 combines with J gene TRBJ1-2; D perhaps matches TRBD1 (6 bases). Germline loops: CDR1 MDHEN, CDR2 SYDVKM. The CDR3 loop spans 14 amino acids. The germline V and J ends were trimmed by 10 bases and 3 bases, with 18 bases remaining between them. CDR3 residues: CATSREGGYYGYTF. CDR3 sequence (DNA): TGTGCCACCTCTAGGGAGGGGGGATACTATGGCTACACCTTC.

The chain links TRBV12-3 or TRBV12-4 to TRBJ2-5; 7 bases map to TRBD2. CDR3 length equals 12 residues. The V gene end was trimmed by 7 bases and the J gene end by 9 bases; junction bases not matched to a gene: 8. The CDR3 region is CASTLGAGAQYF. Here the CDR3 DNA reads TGTGCCAGCACCTTGGGCGCGGGGGCCCAGTACTTC.

The rearrangement uses TRBV27 and TRBJ1-5, with 9 nucleotides matching TRBD1. Germline V lookup: CDR1 MNHEY, CDR2 SMNVEV (reference sequence). The CDR3 is made up of 15 amino acids. The ends lost 4 bases at V and 3 bases at J; junction bases unmatched: 4. The CDR3 protein is CASSWTGANNQPQHF. In DNA form, the CDR3 reads TGTGCCAGCAGTTGGACAGGGGCAAACAATCAGCCCCAGCATTTT.

This chain uses TRBV18 with TRBJ2-7, with TRBD2 matching over 14 bases. This CDR3 spans 17 amino acids. The germline gives CDR1 KGHSH, CDR2 LQKENI. Unmatched junction bases numbered 7, after V lost 3 bases and J lost 3 bases. CDR3 sequence (DNA): TGTGCCAGCTCACCTGCTAGACTAGCGGGGGGGCACTACGAGCAGTACTTC. It yields the protein CASSPARLAGGHYEQYF.

Regarding this clone: Additional DNA sequences in this sample encode the identical CDR3. The chain links TRBV7-9 to TRBJ2-6; 7 bases fit TRBD1. The CDR3 covers 18 residues. The J segment lost 0 bases and the V segment lost 4 bases, leaving 9 bases of the junction unmatched. Germline assignment: CDR1 SEHNR and CDR2 FQNEAQ (reference sequence). CDR3 sequence: CASSYLRGRVSGANVLTF. In nucleotides, the CDR3 is TGTGCCAGCAGCTATCTCAGGGGGAGAGTCTCTGGGGCCAACGTCCTGACTTTC.